Listed here is a single T cell receptor (beta chain). What it binds is not known. This CDR3 comprises 12 residues. V lost 0 bases and J lost 9, with 8 bases in between. Germline V gene sequence: CDR1 SGHDT, CDR2 YYEEEE. Sequencing used immunoSEQ multiplex PCR; TCRdb keeps in-frame clones, though not all of them. The table has about 64,000 clones, 85% to 95% seen once. The sample comes from a study of cytomegalovirus exposure and HLA in healthy donors. Study details: A later analysis reported the 100 to 150 validation repertoires used the same platform as the approximately 660 first-cohort repertoires.

Findings of the study overall: Altogether, some 170 TCR beta chains were recorded as cytomegalovirus-associated.

Input material: PBMCs. This clonotype was sampled from a woman between 18 and 29 years old in good health and CMV-seropositive. This sequence joins TRBV5-6 and TRBJ2-3, with D possibly being TRBD1 (5 bases). This CDR3 is CASSLGQGTQYF. The CDR3 DNA reads as TGTGCCAGCAGCTTGGGGCAGGGCACGCAGTATTTT.